This TCR beta chain was found in a study of blood T cell repertoires in COVID-19. Study overall: The analysed material was cDNA or gDNA that came from T cells, B-cell-depleted T cells, or PBMCs.

Original processing methods: Amplification of reference gene primers provided the estimated nucleated cell counts. Here immunoSEQ multiplex PCR was the method, and the copy in TCRdb shows in-frame clones only, minus some. That table gives V, J and clone size, and the DNA gave D and trimming. The table has 100,000 to 140,000 clones, 75% to 95% seen once. The trim removed 0 bases at V and 0 bases at J, leaving 3 bases unmatched. There are 17 residues in the CDR3. Germline assignment: CDR1 SGHTA and CDR2 FQGNSA. The chain uses TRBV7-2 and TRBJ2-3, with 10 bases identical to TRBD2. Sequenced: peripheral blood. This clonotype was obtained from a woman under 40 with acute or convalescent COVID-19. The CDR3 DNA follows: TGTGCCAGCAGCTTAGCGACTAGCGGGCTTAGCACAGATACGCAGTATTTT. Translated, it gives CASSLATSGLSTDTQYF.